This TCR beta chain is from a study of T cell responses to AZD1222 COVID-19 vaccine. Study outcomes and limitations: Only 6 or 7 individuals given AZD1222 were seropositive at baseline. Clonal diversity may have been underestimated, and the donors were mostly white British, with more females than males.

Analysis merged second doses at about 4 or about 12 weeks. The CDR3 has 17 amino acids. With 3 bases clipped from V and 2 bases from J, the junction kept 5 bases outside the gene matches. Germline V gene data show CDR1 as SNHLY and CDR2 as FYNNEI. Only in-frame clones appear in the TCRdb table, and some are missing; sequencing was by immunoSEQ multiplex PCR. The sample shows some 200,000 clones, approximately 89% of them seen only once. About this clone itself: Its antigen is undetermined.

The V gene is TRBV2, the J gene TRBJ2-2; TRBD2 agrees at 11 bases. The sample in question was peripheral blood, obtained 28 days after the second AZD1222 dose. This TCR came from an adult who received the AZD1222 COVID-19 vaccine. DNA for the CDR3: TGTGCCAGCAGTGACACTAGCGGGAGTTCTAACACCGGGGAGCTGTTTTTT. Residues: CASSDTSGSSNTGELFF.